What follows are 31 T cell receptor beta chains derived from one specimen sequenced in a study of blood T cell repertoires in COVID-19. TCRdb's table, derived via immunoSEQ multiplex PCR, lists solely in-frame clones and lacks some. The sample carries about 77,000 clones, 65% to 85% recorded once. The specimen was peripheral blood. The origin of the receptors is a man in his 70s with active or convalescent COVID-19.

This sequence joins TRBV9 and TRBJ2-7, with D possibly TRBD2 on 7 matching bases. The CDR3 has 16 residues. V was shortened by 4 bases and J by 3 bases, with 20 bases between the two germline ends. Germline loops: CDR1 SGDLS, CDR2 YYNGEE. This chain's CDR3 is CASSPGGGGRFYEQYF. The CDR3 DNA sequence: TGTGCCAGCAGCCCTGGAGGGGGGGGGCGCTTCTACGAGCAGTACTTC.

In this sample, this clone turned up a few times. The chain joins TRBV10-2 to TRBJ1-2; weak D call: TRBD1 (5 bases). This CDR3 comprises 14 residues. The ends were cut back, 3 bases at V and 4 bases at J, with 12 bases in the middle. Per germline, CDR1 WSHSY and CDR2 SAAADI. The CDR3 bases are TGCGCCAGCAGTGACGGGGGGGGAGGCTATGGCTACACCTTC. Its translation: CASSDGGGGYGYTF.

This sequence joins TRBV2 and TRBJ1-1; D remains unclear. The length of the CDR3 is 10 residues. V was pared by 8 bases and J by 7 bases, with 8 bases between. Germline V gene lookup returns CDR1 SNHLY and CDR2 FYNNEI. The chain's CDR3 is CASSNGEAFF. The CDR3 nucleotides read TGTGCCAGCTCTAATGGTGAAGCTTTCTTT.

This CDR3 is CASSSQGANYGYTF. DNA of the CDR3: TGTGCCAGCAGTTCTCAGGGGGCAAACTATGGCTACACCTTC. The chain carries TRBV6-5 and TRBJ1-2; 8 nucleotides match TRBD1. The CDR3 contains 14 residues. CDR1 MNHEY and CDR2 SVGAGI come from the germline V gene. Losses at the gene ends were 4 bases for V and 2 bases for J; bases not matched to a gene: 3.

The chain combines TRBV11-3 with TRBJ2-3; 7 bases align to TRBD2. V was pared by 4 bases and J by 1 base, with 8 bases of the junction left unmatched. The CDR3 is 16 amino acids. Germline V CDR1 and CDR2: SGHNT, YENEEA. CDR3 residues: CASSSWRGWGTDTQYF. CDR3 DNA sequence: TGTGCCAGCAGCTCCTGGCGGGGGTGGGGCACAGATACGCAGTATTTT.

This chain connects TRBV14 to TRBJ1-1; the D is unclear. The CDR3 contains 13 residues. The germline V and J ends were trimmed by 1 base and 7 bases, with 10 bases remaining between them. In germline, CDR1 is SGHDN, CDR2 FVKESK. The CDR3 nucleotides read TGTGCCAGCAGCCAAGTACCTAGCAGTGAAGCTTTCTTT. Translation gives CASSQVPSSEAFF.

The table lists this clone with a few counts. The chain combines TRBV28 with TRBJ2-5, with a weak D call TRBD1 (6 bases). The CDR3 runs to 15 residues. Germline V CDR1 and CDR2: MDHEN, SYDVKM. V was shortened by 7 bases and J by 4 bases, with 19 bases between the two germline ends. The CDR3 nucleotides are TGTGCCAGCATCCCAGGGGTTAGTTTCGGAGAGACCCAGTACTTC. This sequence encodes CASIPGVSFGETQYF.

This chain connects TRBV5-1 to TRBJ2-7, with D possibly TRBD1 on 5 matching bases. CDR3 length: 13 amino acids. In germline, CDR1 is SGHRS, CDR2 YFSETQ. The V end was cut by 4 bases, the J end by 2 bases, with 10 bases between. CDR3 DNA sequence: TGCGCCAGCAGCGAAAGGGGTACCTACGAGCAGTACTTC. It is translated as CASSERGTYEQYF.

This chain connects TRBV6-6 to TRBJ1-5, with 7 bases lining up with TRBD1. The CDR3 spans 14 residues. Germline V gives CDR1 MNHNY, CDR2 SVGAGI (reference sequence). V lost 5 bases, J lost 7 bases, and 8 bases stayed unmatched. The CDR3 coding sequence is TGTGCCAGCAGTACGCCAGGGGGACCGCAGCCCCAGCATTTT. The encoded protein is CASSTPGGPQPQHF.

The chain links TRBV28 to TRBJ1-6, with 8 nucleotides matching TRBD1. The length of the CDR3 is 14 residues. CDR1 and CDR2 (germline): MDHEN, SYDVKM. After removal of 6 bases from V and 9 bases from J, the junction contained 7 bases not matched to a gene. CDR3 sequence reads: CASRPGQGSSPLHF. The CDR3 DNA follows: TGTGCCAGCAGACCCGGACAGGGTTCTTCACCCCTCCACTTT.

The chain carries TRBV29-1 and TRBJ1-5, with 7 nucleotides matching TRBD1. CDR3 length equals 12 residues. The germline V gene has CDR1 SQVTM and CDR2 ANQGSEA. The V gene end was trimmed by 6 bases and the J gene end by 5 bases; junction bases not matched to a gene: 4. The CDR3 protein is CSVRDSDQPQHF. The CDR3 coding sequence is TGCAGCGTAAGGGACAGTGATCAGCCCCAGCATTTT.

This clone was counted only a few times. The chain uses TRBV5-1 and TRBJ1-6, with D possibly TRBD1 on 5 matching bases. The V end lost 1 base, the J end lost 6 bases, and 14 bases lay between the germline ends. This CDR3 has 16 residues. Germline V CDR1 and CDR2: SGHRS, YFSETQ. The CDR3 coding sequence is TGCGCCAGCAGCTTGTTGTATTCTGGGGCTAATTCACCCCTCCACTTT. This codes for CASSLLYSGANSPLHF.

The genes are TRBV18 and TRBJ1-6; 7 bases align to TRBD1. V lost 6 bases, J lost 7 bases, and 6 bases stayed unmatched. Germline V gene lookup returns CDR1 KGHSH and CDR2 LQKENI. The CDR3 sequence is 14 residues long. The CDR3 reads CASSLAGGNSPLHF. DNA of the CDR3: TGTGCCAGCTCTCTCGCAGGGGGGAATTCACCCCTCCACTTT.

Only one count was recorded for this clone. The rearrangement links TRBV29-1 to TRBJ2-5; 8 positions match TRBD2. Germline V CDR1 and CDR2: SQVTM, ANQGSEA. This CDR3 comprises 13 residues. The trim removed 4 bases at V and 3 bases at J, leaving 4 bases unmatched. CDR3 DNA: TGCAGCGTTGTATCACTAGCGGAAGAGACCCAGTACTTC. It encodes CSVVSLAEETQYF.

The genes are TRBV11-2 and TRBJ1-3, with 7 bases matching TRBD1. Germline trimming cut 5 bases from V and 0 bases from J; bases unmatched to any gene: 10. CDR3 length: 17 residues. The V gene's germline CDR1 is SGHAT and CDR2 FQNNGV. The CDR3 sequence is CASSPTRQGLSGNTIYF. The DNA for the CDR3 is TGTGCCAGCAGCCCTACTCGACAGGGTCTCTCTGGAAACACCATATATTTT.

V usage is TRBV28 and J usage is TRBJ2-5; 7 positions match TRBD2. Germline loops: CDR1 MDHEN, CDR2 SYDVKM. CDR3 size: 14 residues. V was clipped by 5 bases and J by 3 bases; unmatched bases: 6. CDR3 loop: CASSPLAEKETQYF. CDR3 sequence (DNA): TGTGCCAGCAGTCCCCTAGCGGAGAAAGAGACCCAGTACTTC.

The genes are TRBV2 and TRBJ1-6; D remains unclear. The CDR3 runs 15 residues. Germline V gene lookup returns CDR1 SNHLY and CDR2 FYNNEI. Trimming took 0 bases from V and 7 from J, leaving 10 bases between them. Written as DNA, the CDR3 is TGTGCCAGCAGTGAAGCCGAGGGAGCAAATTCACCCCTCCACTTT. It specifies CASSEAEGANSPLHF. The full variable domain, with the rest looked up from reference TRBV2 and TRBJ1-6, is EPEVTQTPSHQVTQMGQEVILRCVPISNHLYFYWYRQILGQKVEFLVSFYNNEISEKSEIFDDQFSVERPDGSNFTLKIRSTKLEDSAMYFCASSEAEGANSPLHFGNGTRLTVT.

The chain uses TRBV7-9 and TRBJ2-1; 12 nucleotides align to TRBD2. Unmatched junction bases numbered 7, after V lost 7 bases and J lost 9 bases. The CDR3 has 14 residues. Per the germline V gene, CDR1 is SEHNR and CDR2 is FQNEAQ (reference sequence). CDR3: CASTSGGAVSEQFF. The CDR3 nucleotides are TGTGCCAGCACTAGCGGGGGGGCTGTAAGTGAGCAGTTCTTC.

This rearrangement joins TRBV18 to TRBJ2-1; TRBD2 might be the D (6 bases). Per the germline V gene, CDR1 is KGHSH and CDR2 is LQKENI. The CDR3 runs 15 residues. Deletions cut 0 bases from V and 7 bases from J, with 13 bases between. In DNA, the CDR3 is TGTGCCAGCTCACCACCGGCTAACGGAGGGAATGAGCAGTTCTTC. Translated: CASSPPANGGNEQFF.

The chain carries TRBV3-1 (or the pseudogene TRBV3-2) and TRBJ1-3; D is unclear. The CDR3 runs 14 residues. The germline gives CDR1 LGHDT, CDR2 YNNKEL (reference sequence). Trimming cost V 0 bases and J 0 bases, with 3 bases left between them. In DNA form, the CDR3 reads TGTGCCAGCAGCCAAGAGGCCTCTGGAAACACCATATATTTT. Protein sequence: CASSQEASGNTIYF.

The rearrangement links TRBV18 to TRBJ2-6; D remains ambiguous. The CDR3 contains 16 residues. Looked up from germline, CDR1 is KGHSH and CDR2 is LQKENI. Trimming shortened V by 0 bases and J by 2 bases, and 8 bases separated the two germline ends. The CDR3 DNA follows: TGTGCCAGCTCACCACCGTTCAGAACTGGGGCCAACGTCCTGACTTTC. Residues: CASSPPFRTGANVLTF. Based on the CDR3 plus reference TRBV18 and TRBJ2-6, the full variable domain is NAGVMQNPRHLVRRRGQEARLRCSPMKGHSHVYWYRQLPEEGLKFMVYLQKENIIDESGMPKERFSAEFPKEGPSILRIQQVVRGDSAAYFCASSPPFRTGANVLTFGAGSRLTVL.

The CDR3 sequence is CASSQVHNLPGELFF. Here the CDR3 DNA reads TGTGCCAGCAGCCAAGTGCACAATCTGCCCGGGGAGCTGTTTTTT. The chain couples TRBV3-1 (or the pseudogene TRBV3-2) to TRBJ2-2; D not certain. CDR1 and CDR2 (germline): LGHDT, YNNKEL (reference sequence). Deletions cut 1 base from V and 6 bases from J, with 12 bases between. The CDR3 has 15 residues.

This clone was seen a few times. V gene TRBV4-1 combines with J gene TRBJ1-1, with D possibly TRBD1 on 6 matching bases. The CDR3 has 14 amino acids. CDR1 is MGHRA and CDR2 is YSYEKL in the germline V gene. Trimming pared 1 base from V and 5 bases from J, leaving 11 bases between. The CDR3, as DNA: TGCGCCAGCAGCCAAGTCGCGGGGGCAACTGAAGCTTTCTTT. Amino acid sequence: CASSQVAGATEAFF.

The CDR3 bases are TGTGCCAGCAATAGCCCGAATCAGCCCCAGCATTTT. Protein product: CASNSPNQPQHF. This sequence joins TRBV6-5 and TRBJ1-5; D not resolved. In germline, CDR1 is MNHEY, CDR2 SVGAGI. Trimming shortened V by 7 bases and J by 4 bases, and 8 bases separated the two germline ends. The length of the CDR3 is 12 residues.

The CDR3 region has the DNA TGTGCCAGCAGTTTACAGGGGAGCACCATATATTTT. Its translation: CASSLQGSTIYF. V gene TRBV2 combines with J gene TRBJ1-3; 7 nucleotides align to TRBD1. The CDR3 is made up of 12 amino acids. V dropped 5 bases and J dropped 9; count of bases not matched to a gene: 4. Looked up from germline, CDR1 is SNHLY and CDR2 is FYNNEI. The variable domain in full, completed from reference TRBV2 and TRBJ1-3, reads EPEVTQTPSHQVTQMGQEVILRCVPISNHLYFYWYRQILGQKVEFLVSFYNNEISEKSEIFDDQFSVERPDGSNFTLKIRSTKLEDSAMYFCASSLQGSTIYFGEGSWLTVV.

This chain links TRBV15 with TRBJ2-2; weak D call: TRBD2 (6 bases). The V gene's germline CDR1 is LNHNV and CDR2 YYDKDF (reference sequence). The germline V and J ends were trimmed by 0 bases and 4 bases, with 9 bases remaining between them. The length of the CDR3 is 15 residues. This chain's CDR3 is CATSRDREATGELFF. Written as DNA, the CDR3 is TGTGCCACCAGCAGAGACAGGGAGGCCACCGGGGAGCTGTTTTTT.

The chain is built from TRBV7-9 and TRBJ2-3, with 8 bases aligning to TRBD1. This CDR3 region has 18 residues. With V trimmed by 4 bases and J by 3 bases, 15 bases remained unmatched. CDR1 is SEHNR and CDR2 is FQNEAQ in the germline V gene (reference sequence). The CDR3 DNA sequence: TGTGCCAGCAGCTACTCCAGGACTCAGGGGGCGCAGACAGATACGCAGTATTTT. It specifies CASSYSRTQGAQTDTQYF.

This chain uses TRBV27 with TRBJ1-5; 7 bases fit TRBD1. The CDR3 is made up of 13 amino acids. CDR1 and CDR2 (germline): MNHEY, SMNVEV (reference sequence). V lost 6 bases to trimming and J lost 8 bases; unmatched junction nucleotides: 7. The CDR3 here is CASRDRSGEPQHF. CDR3 sequence (DNA): TGTGCCAGCAGGGACAGGTCTGGGGAGCCCCAGCATTTT.

The rearrangement joins TRBV12-3 or TRBV12-4 to TRBJ1-6; unclear D gene. V shed 2 bases and J shed 18 bases, with 14 bases lying between them. The CDR3 is 12 residues long. The CDR3 sequence is CASSLSLQVPHF. The DNA of the CDR3 is TGTGCCAGCAGTTTATCTTTGCAGGTCCCCCACTTT.

This clone is medium-sized (0.01 to 0.1%) by share. The V gene is TRBV19, the J gene TRBJ1-2, with D possibly matching TRBD1 (5 bases). CDR3 length: 13 residues. In germline, CDR1 is LNHDA, CDR2 SQIVND (reference sequence). The V end lost 5 bases, the J end lost 8 bases, and 15 bases lay between the germline ends. This chain's CDR3 is CASSSHSWGGYTF. DNA for the CDR3: TGTGCCAGTAGTTCCCATTCGTGGGGCGGCTACACCTTC.

This clone has just one count. The V and J genes are TRBV11-2 and TRBJ2-7; D gene uncertain. The CDR3 sequence is 13 residues long. Per the germline V gene, CDR1 is SGHAT and CDR2 is FQNNGV. Trimming removed 8 bases from V and 5 bases from J, with 16 bases in between. CDR3 bases: TGTGCCAGCGGCCCCAGGTTGACGGACGAGCAGTACTTC. It codes for CASGPRLTDEQYF. The complete variable domain, with remaining parts taken from reference TRBV11-2 and TRBJ2-7, reads EAGVAQSPRYKIIEKRQSVAFWCNPISGHATLYWYQQILGQGPKLLIQFQNNGVVDDSQLPKDRFSAERLKGVDSTLKIQPAKLEDSAVYLCASGPRLTDEQYFGPGTRLTVT.